What follows are 26 T cell receptor beta chains derived from one specimen sequenced in a study of T cells expressing NK-cell markers (TCRdb year 2020). The receptor library was made with 5' RACE. The reads were generated on an Illumina HiSeq 2000. After reprocessing by TCRdb, each CDR3 protein sequence is one entry, and no DNA is given. The table for this sample lists about 260,000 distinct CDR3 sequences. The ten most abundant clones make up roughly 0.4% of the sample. Sample: blood T cells: a sorted CD56 or NKG2C T cell subset, CD4+ or CD8+ T cells, or bulk PBMC T cells (not recorded which). Receptor source: a man between 18 and 29 years old in good health. Donor details come from another sample of the same person, matched by shared clones.

The chain combines TRBV3-1 with TRBJ1-5. Germline V gene data show CDR1 as LGHDT and CDR2 as YNNKEL (reference sequence). The CDR3 contains 13 residues. CDR3: CASSATANQPQHF.

The chain recombines TRBV2 with TRBJ2-3; TCRdb designates TRBD1, a call that cannot be tested without DNA. This CDR3 comprises 13 residues. Germline-derived CDR1 and CDR2 are SNHLY and FYNNEI. CDR3: CASKLRGSDTQYF.

The rearrangement uses TRBV7-3 and TRBJ2-7; TCRdb's D call of TRBD1 is untestable without DNA. CDR1 and CDR2 (germline): SGHTA, FQGTGA. The CDR3 sequence is 13 residues long. The CDR3 loop is CASSLGRDGEQYF. Together with reference TRBV7-3 and TRBJ2-7, the CDR3 gives the full variable domain: GAGVSQTPSNKVTEKGKYVELRCDPISGHTALYWYRQSLGQGPEFLIYFQGTGAADDSGLPNDRFFAVRPEGSVSTLKIQRTERGDSAVYLCASSLGRDGEQYFGPGTRLTVT.

The rearrangement uses TRBV6-1 and TRBJ2-5; TCRdb picks TRBD1, but there is no DNA to check that call. This CDR3 is built from 14 residues. Germline values: CDR1 MNHNS, CDR2 SASEGT. This chain's CDR3 is CASSPRTGEETQYF.

The J gene is TRBJ2-3, the V gene TRBV5-1. Germline assignment: CDR1 SGHRS and CDR2 YFSETQ. The CDR3 extends over 17 amino acids. The CDR3 loop reads CASSPQIVTASTDTQYF.

J is TRBJ1-1 and V is TRBV12-3 or TRBV12-4; TCRdb's assignment of TRBD1 cannot be checked, as there is no DNA. This CDR3 spans 15 amino acids. CDR3 sequence reads: CASSSRGAGNTEAFF.

The chain couples TRBV30 to TRBJ2-2; TCRdb lists TRBD2, though no DNA is available to test this call. Looked up from germline, CDR1 is GTSNPN and CDR2 is SVGIG (reference sequence). This CDR3 is built from 14 residues. The CDR3 here is CAWTGTLNTGELFF.

The rearrangement uses TRBV5-1 and TRBJ2-1. Germline CDR1 reads SGHRS; CDR2 reads YFSETQ. The CDR3 is 15 residues long. CDR3 region: CASSLGQGLYNEQFF.

The V call is TRBV20-1, the J call TRBJ2-1; the TCRdb D gene call, TRBD2, has no DNA to confirm it. Germline CDR1 reads DFQATT; CDR2 reads SNEGSKA (reference sequence). This CDR3 spans 13 amino acids. The CDR3 sequence is CSASSEGYNEQFF.

The chain has TRBV5-4 and TRBJ2-5. CDR1 is SGHNT, CDR2 YYREEE, per germline (reference sequence). This CDR3 has 15 amino acids. CDR3 residues: CASSLASRYQETQYF.

This chain connects TRBV11-2 to TRBJ2-1; TCRdb selects TRBD2, and the lack of DNA leaves this call unchecked. The CDR3 covers 18 residues. From germline, CDR1 is SGHAT and CDR2 FQNNGV. The CDR3 here is CASSLGWGGLAGGNEQFF.

The chain couples TRBV25-1 to TRBJ2-1; lacking DNA, the TRBD2 call made by TCRdb goes unchecked. The germline gives CDR1 MGHDK, CDR2 SYGVNS. The CDR3 has 17 residues. CDR3 in amino acids: CASSELAGGLSYNEQFF.

V is TRBV28 and J is TRBJ1-1. Per the germline V gene, CDR1 is MDHEN and CDR2 is SYDVKM. CDR3 length: 11 residues. CDR3 region: CASTRVAEAFF.

V gene TRBV20-1 combines with J gene TRBJ2-1; TCRdb names TRBD1, which stays unverified in the absence of DNA. This CDR3 spans 15 amino acids. Looked up from germline, CDR1 is DFQATT and CDR2 is SNEGSKA (reference sequence). The CDR3 reads CSASYGQGASNEQFF.

The chain employs TRBV13 and TRBJ2-7; the D call of TRBD2 rests on TCRdb alone, since no DNA is present to check it. CDR1 and CDR2 (germline): PRHDT, FYEKMQ (reference sequence). The CDR3 has 16 amino acids. This CDR3 is CASSLTGLAEPYEQYF.

This rearrangement joins TRBV20-1 to TRBJ2-1; TCRdb designates TRBD1, a call that cannot be tested without DNA. Germline V CDR1 and CDR2: DFQATT, SNEGSKA (reference sequence). This CDR3 contains 12 residues. The CDR3 protein is CSASQGAGEQFF.

J is TRBJ2-7 and V is TRBV2; TCRdb designates TRBD1, a call that cannot be tested without DNA. CDR1 is SNHLY, CDR2 FYNNEI, per germline. There are 13 residues in the CDR3. The CDR3 protein is CASLAQGAYEQYF.

The rearrangement links TRBV12-3 or TRBV12-4 to TRBJ2-5; TCRdb returns TRBD2, unconfirmable since there is no DNA. CDR3 length: 13 amino acids. The chain's CDR3 is CASRRENSEAQYF.

The chain carries TRBV12-3 or TRBV12-4 and TRBJ1-1. This CDR3 has 14 residues. The CDR3 sequence: CASVHDGPNTEAFF.

The rearrangement links TRBV12-3 or TRBV12-4 to TRBJ2-5; the TRBD1 assignment by TCRdb is unverifiable without DNA. This CDR3 region has 13 residues. The CDR3 loop is CASSQGQKETQYF.

J is TRBJ2-5 and V is TRBV29-1; TCRdb outputs TRBD2, but without DNA this stays unchecked. Per the germline V gene, CDR1 is SQVTM and CDR2 is ANQGSEA. The CDR3 runs to 14 residues. The CDR3 sequence is CSVKEAGRQETQYF.

The chain is built from TRBV19 and TRBJ2-4; TCRdb proposes TRBD1, but this gene call is untestable without DNA. The CDR3 is 18 amino acids. Germline V gene lookup returns CDR1 LNHDA and CDR2 SQIVND (reference sequence). This chain's CDR3 is CASSPGGSSGLAGNIQYF. The variable domain in full, completed from reference TRBV19 and TRBJ2-4, reads DGGITQSPKYLFRKEGQNVTLSCEQNLNHDAMYWYRQDPGQGLRLIYYSQIVNDFQKGDIAEGYSVSREKKESFPLTVTSAQKNPTAFYLCASSPGGSSGLAGNIQYFGAGTRLSVL.

The chain is built from TRBV5-1 and TRBJ1-1. Looked up from germline, CDR1 is SGHRS and CDR2 is YFSETQ. The CDR3 totals 13 residues. CDR3 sequence: CASSSGRDTEAFF.

The chain couples TRBV12-3 or TRBV12-4 to TRBJ2-5. The length of the CDR3 is 13 residues. The CDR3 protein is CASSPDMIETQYF.

The chain has TRBV4-2 and TRBJ2-5. This CDR3 spans 13 amino acids. Germline CDR1 LGHNA, CDR2 YNFKEQ. CDR3 sequence reads: CASSQETQETQYF.

The rearrangement links TRBV9 to TRBJ2-5; the D call of TRBD1 rests on TCRdb alone, since no DNA is present to check it. This CDR3 contains 15 residues. Germline CDR1 reads SGDLS; CDR2 reads YYNGEE. CDR3: CASSVGQSPQETQYF.